Below are 25 T cell receptor beta chains sequenced from a single sample in a study of CD8+ T cells in alopecia areata. Sequencing used cDNA as its template, made by extracting RNA and reverse transcribing it. Clones were sequenced by immunoSEQ multiplex PCR, and TCRdb holds only the in-frame ones, with some missing. The table lists approximately 82,000 clones, roughly 47% of them singletons. Input material: NKG2D-high CD8+ T cells sorted from blood. Every receptor here comes from a human donor with alopecia areata.

The chain links TRBV27 to TRBJ2-7; D is ambiguous. This CDR3 spans 14 amino acids. In germline, CDR1 is MNHEY, CDR2 SMNVEV (reference sequence). V dropped 2 bases and J dropped 3 bases, with 11 bases sitting between them. The CDR3 nucleotides are TGTGCCAGCAGTTTAAAGTCAGTCGGCTACGAGCAGTACTTC. Translated, it gives CASSLKSVGYEQYF.

CDR3 DNA sequence: TGTGCCGTAACGGTAGGGGTCCTGACTTTC. Translation: CAVTVGVLTF. This chain uses TRBV30 with TRBJ2-6; unclear D gene. Germline CDR1 reads GTSNPN; CDR2 reads SVGIG (reference sequence). The CDR3 covers 10 residues. Trimming removed 8 bases from V and 13 bases from J, with 12 bases in between.

The chain has TRBV4-1 and TRBJ2-3; TRBD1 or TRBD2 may be the D gene (6 bases each). Trimming cost V 5 bases and J 2 bases, with 20 bases left between them. The CDR3 has 17 residues. The V gene's germline CDR1 is MGHRA and CDR2 YSYEKL. As DNA, the CDR3 is TGCGCCAGCAGCTCATTCGCGGAGGGGGAGAACACAGATACGCAGTATTTT. Translating gives CASSSFAEGENTDTQYF.

The sample holds a few counts of this clone. The chain is built from TRBV15 and TRBJ1-5, with D unresolved. The CDR3 totals 15 residues. V dropped 4 bases and J dropped 4 bases, with 14 bases sitting between them. Germline CDR1 reads LNHNV; CDR2 reads YYDKDF (reference sequence). The CDR3 is CATSNDRAGNQPQHF. As DNA, the CDR3 is TGTGCCACCAGCAACGATCGGGCGGGGAATCAGCCCCAGCATTTT.

The genes are TRBV29-1 and TRBJ2-3; 7 positions match TRBD2. The CDR3 is made up of 12 amino acids. Germline assignment: CDR1 SQVTM and CDR2 ANQGSEA. After removal of 6 bases from V and 6 bases from J, the junction contained 6 bases not matched to a gene. The CDR3 nucleotides are TGCAGCGTCGAGGACGGGGGGGATACGCAGTATTTT. Amino acid sequence: CSVEDGGDTQYF.

V gene TRBV2 combines with J gene TRBJ1-1, with TRBD1 as a possible D gene (5 bases). V lost 3 bases to trimming and J lost 5 bases, with 10 bases between them. Germline CDR1 is SNHLY and CDR2 is FYNNEI. The CDR3 has 13 residues. The CDR3 sequence is CASSDVEGTEAFF. The DNA for the CDR3 is TGTGCCAGCAGTGACGTGGAGGGGACTGAAGCTTTCTTT. Supplemented by reference TRBV2 and TRBJ1-1, the full variable domain reads EPEVTQTPSHQVTQMGQEVILRCVPISNHLYFYWYRQILGQKVEFLVSFYNNEISEKSEIFDDQFSVERPDGSNFTLKIRSTKLEDSAMYFCASSDVEGTEAFFGQGTRLTVV.

This clone has more than one count but fewer than ten. The genes are TRBV5-1 and TRBJ2-7; perhaps TRBD1 as D (6 bases). CDR3 length equals 13 residues. Per the germline V gene, CDR1 is SGHRS and CDR2 is YFSETQ. With 4 bases removed from V and 3 bases from J, the gap between germline ends came to 11 bases. The CDR3 reads CASSVRGHYEQYF. CDR3 DNA sequence: TGCGCCAGCAGCGTCAGGGGACACTACGAGCAGTACTTC.

CDR3 coding DNA: TGTGCCAGCAGCTTACAGGGGAATGAGCAGTTCTTC. It translates to CASSLQGNEQFF. The rearrangement links TRBV11-2 to TRBJ2-1; maybe TRBD1 (6 bases). Germline lookup yields CDR1 SGHAT and CDR2 FQNNGV. V shed 2 bases and J shed 7 bases, with 6 bases lying between them. CDR3 length equals 12 residues.

The chain uses TRBV30 and TRBJ2-7; 7 bases fit TRBD1. This CDR3 spans 14 amino acids. Losses at the gene ends were 0 bases for V and 2 bases for J; bases not matched to a gene: 4. Per the germline V gene, CDR1 is GTSNPN and CDR2 is SVGIG (reference sequence). CDR3 in amino acids: CAWSVTGDTYEQYF. The CDR3 DNA reads TGTGCCTGGAGTGTAACAGGGGATACCTACGAGCAGTACTTC.

This clone was counted a few times. The V call is TRBV28, the J call TRBJ2-3; D unresolved. The CDR3 totals 11 residues. The V gene's germline CDR1 is MDHEN and CDR2 SYDVKM. Trimming removed 6 bases from V and 2 bases from J, with 3 bases in between. CDR3 sequence (DNA): TGTGCCAGCAGCGACACAGATACGCAGTATTTT. It specifies CASSDTDTQYF. Full variable domain (rest looked up from reference TRBV28 and TRBJ2-3): DVKVTQSSRYLVKRTGEKVFLECVQDMDHENMFWYRQDPGLGLRLIYFSYDVKMKEKGDIPEGYSVSREKKERFSLILESASTNQTSMYLCASSDTDTQYFGPGTRLTVL.

This clone was seen a handful of times. A much larger clone differs from this one at a single base, so this may be a read error. CDR3 sequence reads: CASSPPLGTSYINEQFF. The DNA of the CDR3 is TGTGCCAGCAGTCCTCCCCTCGGGACTAGCTATATTAATGAGCAGTTCTTC. This chain connects TRBV7-9 to TRBJ2-1, with 9 bases identical to TRBD2. The CDR3 sequence is 17 residues long. CDR1 and CDR2 from the germline V gene are SEHNR and FQNEAQ (reference sequence). J gave up 7 bases and V 6 bases, and 16 bases lay outside the gene matches.

The V call is TRBV9, the J call TRBJ1-2; D not certain. From germline, CDR1 is SGDLS and CDR2 YYNGEE. This CDR3 spans 14 amino acids. The ends were cut back, 0 bases at V and 4 bases at J, with 10 bases in the middle. In nucleotides, the CDR3 is TGTGCCAGCAGCGTAGGTGCAGGAGCCTATGGCTACACCTTC. This gives the protein CASSVGAGAYGYTF.

This clone was detected a few times. This chain connects TRBV7-8 to TRBJ2-2; D not certain. V was cut by 5 bases and J by 4 bases, with 20 bases left in between. Germline CDR1 is SGHVS and CDR2 is FQNEAQ. This CDR3 region has 17 residues. The CDR3 spells CASSLRPPVKVTGELFF. CDR3 nucleotide sequence: TGTGCCAGCAGCCTTAGGCCCCCAGTGAAGGTCACCGGGGAGCTGTTTTTT.

In this sample, this clone is medium-sized. The rearrangement links TRBV28 to TRBJ2-5; a weak D match, TRBD2 (5 bases). The CDR3 loop spans 16 amino acids. The V gene's germline CDR1 is MDHEN and CDR2 SYDVKM. V shed 1 base and J shed 5 bases, with 17 bases lying between them. CDR3 loop: CASSLLVDSEEETQYF. The CDR3 region has the DNA TGTGCCAGCAGTTTATTGGTGGACTCGGAGGAGGAGACCCAGTACTTC. Full variable domain (outside the CDR3, taken from reference TRBV28 and TRBJ2-5): DVKVTQSSRYLVKRTGEKVFLECVQDMDHENMFWYRQDPGLGLRLIYFSYDVKMKEKGDIPEGYSVSREKKERFSLILESASTNQTSMYLCASSLLVDSEEETQYFGPGTRLLVL.

J is TRBJ2-7 and V is TRBV11-2; D possibly matches TRBD1 or TRBD2 (5 bases each). The CDR3 runs 12 residues. The germline gives CDR1 SGHAT, CDR2 FQNNGV. Trimming stripped 1 base from V and 8 bases from J, with 9 bases between. This CDR3 reads CASSLGGGQQYF. The CDR3 nucleotides are TGTGCCAGCAGCTTAGGTGGGGGACAGCAGTACTTC.

J is TRBJ2-1 and V is TRBV27; D gene ambiguous. This CDR3 has 12 amino acids. Trimming shortened V by 6 bases and J by 6 bases, and 9 bases separated the two germline ends. Germline values: CDR1 MNHEY, CDR2 SMNVEV (reference sequence). CDR3 sequence reads: CASSPYSNEQFF. CDR3 DNA sequence: TGTGCCAGCAGCCCATATAGCAATGAGCAGTTCTTC.

The chain carries TRBV13 and TRBJ2-7; TRBD1 matches at 7 bases. The junction had 7 bases not matched to a gene; V was cut back by 5 bases and J by 0 bases. CDR1 and CDR2 (germline): PRHDT, FYEKMQ (reference sequence). The CDR3 is 15 residues long. CDR3 amino acids: CASSHRGLGSYEQYF. The CDR3 DNA sequence: TGTGCCAGCAGCCACAGGGGATTGGGCTCCTACGAGCAGTACTTC.

This clone turned up a few times. The rearrangement joins TRBV6-5 to TRBJ2-7; D gene ambiguous. V was clipped by 1 base and J by 6 bases, with 4 bases between them. CDR1 and CDR2 (germline): MNHEY, SVGAGI. The CDR3 consists of 11 residues. The CDR3 sequence is CASSYFSEQYF. Written as DNA, the CDR3 is TGTGCCAGCAGTTACTTTTCCGAGCAGTACTTC.

This CDR3 reads CASSSGVGEWSYEQYF. In DNA, the CDR3 is TGTGCCAGCAGTTCGGGGGTGGGAGAATGGTCCTACGAGCAGTACTTC. J is TRBJ2-7 and V is TRBV28, with D perhaps matching TRBD2 (6 bases). The length of the CDR3 is 16 residues. Germline V gives CDR1 MDHEN, CDR2 SYDVKM. Deletions cut 4 bases from V and 1 base from J, with 17 bases between.

This clone was found a few times. V gene TRBV29-1 combines with J gene TRBJ2-5; 7 bases map to TRBD1. Unmatched junction bases numbered 7, after V lost 7 bases and J lost 2 bases. The CDR3 is 13 amino acids. Germline CDR1 SQVTM, CDR2 ANQGSEA. The CDR3 region is CSGEGDSQETQYF. The DNA for the CDR3 is TGCAGCGGGGAAGGGGACAGTCAAGAGACCCAGTACTTC.

This clone was observed a few times. The chain joins TRBV27 to TRBJ2-5, with 7 bases identical to TRBD2. Trimming removed 6 bases from V and 4 bases from J; junction bases left unmatched: 2. Looked up from germline, CDR1 is MNHEY and CDR2 is SMNVEV (reference sequence). This CDR3 is built from 12 residues. CDR3 protein: CASSPGGETQYF. The CDR3 DNA reads as TGTGCCAGCAGCCCGGGGGGAGAGACCCAGTACTTC.

This clone was observed a single time. This rearrangement joins TRBV28 to TRBJ2-3; 7 bases fit TRBD1. V trimming: 5 bases; J trimming: 2 bases; junction bases outside the gene matches: 10. The CDR3 consists of 16 residues. Germline lookup yields CDR1 MDHEN and CDR2 SYDVKM. The CDR3 here is CASSLRTGTVTDTQYF. CDR3 in DNA: TGTGCCAGCAGTCTTAGGACAGGAACCGTCACAGATACGCAGTATTTT.

Concerning this clone: Other DNA sequences in the sample encode the same CDR3. V and J are TRBV27 and TRBJ1-5; D remains ambiguous. The V gene's germline CDR1 is MNHEY and CDR2 SMNVEV (reference sequence). V was pared by 8 bases and J by 3 bases, with 8 bases between. The CDR3 runs to 12 residues. CDR3 coding DNA: TGTGCCAGCGGGCGGATCAATCAGCCCCAGCATTTT. It codes for CASGRINQPQHF.

The chain has TRBV4-1 and TRBJ2-6; possibly TRBD1 for D (5 bases). The CDR3 has 16 amino acids. The V end was cut by 4 bases, the J end by 2 bases, with 12 bases between. Germline lookup yields CDR1 MGHRA and CDR2 YSYEKL. The CDR3 loop reads CASSLREFTGANVLTF. Written as DNA, the CDR3 is TGCGCCAGCAGCCTCAGGGAATTTACTGGGGCCAACGTCCTGACTTTC.

This sequence joins TRBV7-3 and TRBJ2-3; TRBD1 might be the D (6 bases). Trimming removed 5 bases at V and 3 bases at J, with 12 bases between. Germline V CDR1 and CDR2: SGHTA, FQGTGA. The CDR3 is 14 amino acids. DNA for the CDR3: TGTGCCAGCAGCATACAGGGATCGACAGATACGCAGTATTTT. Protein sequence: CASSIQGSTDTQYF.